This T cell receptor (beta chain) was retrieved from a study of T cell responses to AZD1222 COVID-19 vaccine. TCRdb keeps only in-frame clones here, not all; method: immunoSEQ multiplex PCR. The sample lists about 180,000 clones; about 90% were seen once. The V and J ends lost 6 bases and 6 bases, in that order; junction bases with no gene match: 10. The CDR3 runs to 15 residues. Germline V gene lookup returns CDR1 MDHEN and CDR2 SYDVKM. The TCR sequence derives from an adult who received the AZD1222 COVID-19 vaccine. The rearrangement uses TRBV28 and TRBJ2-7; 11 positions agree with TRBD1. The sample consisted of peripheral blood, taken 28 days after the second AZD1222 dose. The CDR3 is CASSPPGTGGVEQYF. In DNA, the CDR3 is TGTGCCAGCAGCCCCCCCGGGACAGGGGGGGTCGAGCAGTACTTC.